This TCR beta chain was found in a study of cytomegalovirus exposure and HLA in healthy donors. Overall study results and limits: It was 164 TCR beta chains that were listed as cytomegalovirus-associated.

The protocol was immunoSEQ multiplex PCR, while the TCRdb copy is restricted to in-frame clones and leaves out a portion. The sample has some 340,000 clones; roughly 90% are singletons. Turning to this clone: The antigen remains undetermined.

Losses at the gene ends were 0 bases for V and 6 bases for J; bases not matched to a gene: 8. There are 15 residues in the CDR3. Per the germline V gene, CDR1 is GTSNPN and CDR2 is SVGIG (reference sequence). The TCR comes from a woman aged 25 to 39 in good health and CMV-seropositive. Input material: PBMCs. The rearrangement joins TRBV30 to TRBJ2-7; 10 bases agree with TRBD2. Written as DNA, the CDR3 is TGTGCCTGGAGTGTCAAACCGGGACTAGCGTTCGAGCAGTACTTC. Protein sequence: CAWSVKPGLAFEQYF.